This T cell receptor (beta chain) appears in the sequencing data of a study of identical twins. Whole-study results and caveats: Possibly, invariant MAIT and iNKT cells partly confounded zero-insertion analyses. Cross-sectional statistical analysis, not tracking of the same donors, underpinned the conclusions. Modeled out-of-frame TCR alpha sharing in monozygotic twins fell below observed levels.

The CDR3 has 13 amino acids. Per germline, CDR1 SQVTM and CDR2 ANQGSEA. V was cut by 4 bases and J by 5 bases, with 14 bases left in between. Every one of the donors was a healthy Caucasian. TCRdb processed the 5' RACE reads anew with MiXCR; each CDR3 protein has one entry. The profile shows approximately 410,000 distinct CDR3 sequences, approximately 17% of them singletons. This clonotype was recorded at least ten times. Its antigen is not identified. The sequencing sample was made of naive T cells sorted from blood. This TCR derives from a man aged 50-60 years in good health. V usage is TRBV29-1 and J usage is TRBJ1-2; D is uncertain. The DNA for the CDR3 is TGCAGCGTTGGCCGGGATTCTCTTTATGGCTACACCTTC. Encoded protein: CSVGRDSLYGYTF.